The rows below give T cell receptor beta chains drawn from one sample of a study of T-cell reconstitution after alpha-beta-depleted transplantation in children. TCRdb recomputed calls from the PCR reads with MiXCR, one row per CDR3 protein. This sample carries 900,000 or so distinct CDR3 sequences, 15% to 20% of them seen once, and the ten largest clones take approximately 4.5%. The starting material was PBMCs, mostly from graft donor cells, obtained 360 days after TCRalphabeta/CD19-depleted stem cell transplant. These TCRs come from a male patient between 5 and 17 years old who had a stem cell transplant for acute lymphoblastic leukemia, so the T cells may come from the graft donor. Each CDR3 is given with its conserved first and last residue. D genes are given only for firm matches. Size tells how often a clone was seen (once, few, many) or the class of an expanded clone, and some rows leave it out.

abundance: -; v_gene: TRBV11-1; d_gene: -; j_gene: TRBJ1-2; CDR3aa: CASSLQLGMDGYTF; CDR3nt: TGTGCCAGCAGCCTCCAGTTGGGGATGGATGGCTACACCTTC
abundance: -; v_gene: TRBV10-3; d_gene: TRBD2; j_gene: TRBJ2-1; CDR3aa: CAITKEGRGYNEQFF; CDR3nt: TGTGCCATCACAAAGGAGGGGAGGGGATACAATGAGCAGTTCTTC
abundance: -; v_gene: TRBV12-3/TRBV12-4; d_gene: -; j_gene: TRBJ1-1; CDR3aa: CASSLGRTMVEAFF; CDR3nt: TGTGCCAGCAGTTTGGGCAGAACTATGGTTGAAGCTTTCTTT
abundance: few; v_gene: TRBV7-9; d_gene: -; j_gene: TRBJ2-3; CDR3aa: CASSLVPFGVTTDTQYF; CDR3nt: TGTGCCAGCAGCTTAGTCCCCTTTGGCGTGACCACAGATACGCAGTATTTT
abundance: many; v_gene: TRBV12-3/TRBV12-4; d_gene: -; j_gene: TRBJ2-2; CDR3aa: CASSFRQSGTGELFF; CDR3nt: TGTGCCAGCAGTTTTCGGCAGTCTGGCACCGGGGAGCTGTTTTTT
abundance: few; v_gene: TRBV7-9; d_gene: -; j_gene: TRBJ2-7; CDR3aa: CASSRNPWGRNEQYF; CDR3nt: TGTGCCAGCAGCAGAAACCCCTGGGGGCGAAACGAGCAGTACTTC
abundance: -; v_gene: TRBV5-6; d_gene: TRBD2; j_gene: TRBJ2-5; CDR3aa: CASGLGGGKETQYF; CDR3nt: TGTGCCAGCGGACTAGGTGGAGGGAAAGAGACCCAGTACTTC
abundance: many; v_gene: TRBV20-1; d_gene: -; j_gene: TRBJ2-1; CDR3aa: CSASFRAAYNEQFF; CDR3nt: TGCAGTGCTAGTTTTAGGGCGGCCTACAATGAGCAGTTCTTC
abundance: few; v_gene: TRBV6-5; d_gene: TRBD2; j_gene: TRBJ2-1; CDR3aa: CASSYGGLYYNEQFF; CDR3nt: TGTGCCAGCAGTTACGGGGGACTATACTACAATGAGCAGTTCTTC
abundance: few; v_gene: TRBV12-3/TRBV12-4; d_gene: -; j_gene: TRBJ1-4; CDR3aa: CASTPGGPNEKLFF; CDR3nt: TGTGCCAGCACCCCTGGGGGCCCAAATGAAAAACTGTTTTTT
abundance: many; v_gene: TRBV20-1; d_gene: -; j_gene: TRBJ2-5; CDR3aa: CSARDFVQPHQETQYF; CDR3nt: TGCAGTGCTAGAGATTTTGTACAGCCCCACCAAGAGACCCAGTACTTC
abundance: -; v_gene: TRBV5-1; d_gene: -; j_gene: TRBJ1-1; CDR3aa: CASSPALGVFVTEAFF; CDR3nt: TGCGCCAGCAGCCCGGCCTTGGGGGTTTTCGTCACTGAAGCTTTCTTT
abundance: -; v_gene: TRBV5-1; d_gene: TRBD2; j_gene: TRBJ2-7; CDR3aa: CASSLEPSGNYEQYF; CDR3nt: TGCGCCAGCAGCTTGGAGCCTAGCGGGAACTACGAGCAGTACTTC
abundance: few; v_gene: TRBV3-1; d_gene: -; j_gene: TRBJ2-3; CDR3aa: CASSQEGILADTQYF; CDR3nt: TGTGCCAGCAGCCAAGAGGGGATACTAGCAGATACGCAGTATTTT
abundance: -; v_gene: TRBV5-1; d_gene: TRBD1; j_gene: TRBJ2-7; CDR3aa: CASSLWDRDEQYF; CDR3nt: TGCGCCAGCAGCTTGTGGGACAGGGACGAGCAGTACTTC
abundance: few; v_gene: TRBV5-1; d_gene: TRBD2; j_gene: TRBJ2-7; CDR3aa: CASSLVPGAGGTYEQYF; CDR3nt: TGCGCCAGCAGCTTGGTCCCGGGAGCGGGAGGGACCTACGAGCAGTACTTC
abundance: -; v_gene: TRBV20-1; d_gene: -; j_gene: TRBJ2-7; CDR3aa: CSARAQYSYEQYF; CDR3nt: TGCAGTGCTAGGGCGCAGTACTCCTACGAGCAGTACTTC
abundance: many; v_gene: TRBV5-1; d_gene: TRBD1; j_gene: TRBJ2-1; CDR3aa: CASSTDRASYNEQFF; CDR3nt: TGCGCCAGCAGCACGGACAGGGCCTCCTACAATGAGCAGTTCTTC
abundance: -; v_gene: TRBV4-2; d_gene: -; j_gene: TRBJ2-2; CDR3aa: CASSQEGSTGELFF; CDR3nt: TGTGCCAGCAGCCAAGAAGGTAGCACCGGGGAGCTGTTTTTT
abundance: -; v_gene: TRBV12-3/TRBV12-4; d_gene: TRBD1; j_gene: TRBJ1-2; CDR3aa: CASSLLGQGGYGYTF; CDR3nt: TGTGCCAGCAGTTTATTAGGGCAGGGGGGCTATGGCTACACCTTC
abundance: few; v_gene: TRBV18; d_gene: -; j_gene: TRBJ2-5; CDR3aa: CASSPHDRIQETQYF; CDR3nt: TGTGCCAGCTCACCACATGACAGGATTCAAGAGACCCAGTACTTC
abundance: many; v_gene: TRBV5-1; d_gene: -; j_gene: TRBJ2-1; CDR3aa: CASSPGARAYNEQFF; CDR3nt: TGCGCCAGCAGCCCAGGGGCACGTGCTTACAATGAGCAGTTCTTC
abundance: -; v_gene: TRBV12-3/TRBV12-4; d_gene: TRBD1; j_gene: TRBJ2-2; CDR3aa: CASSWTGGIGELFF; CDR3nt: TGTGCCAGCAGTTGGACAGGGGGGATCGGGGAGCTGTTTTTT
abundance: -; v_gene: TRBV9; d_gene: TRBD2; j_gene: TRBJ2-1; CDR3aa: CASSVGGGGPYNEQFF; CDR3nt: TGTGCCAGCAGCGTAGGTGGCGGGGGTCCCTACAATGAGCAGTTCTTC
abundance: few; v_gene: TRBV21-1; d_gene: -; j_gene: TRBJ2-1; CDR3aa: CASSKDRGLAYKFF; CDR3nt: TGTGCCAGCAGCAAAGACAGGGGGTTGGCGTACAAGTTCTTC
abundance: -; v_gene: TRBV5-1; d_gene: -; j_gene: TRBJ1-2; CDR3aa: CASSFSGDGYTF; CDR3nt: TGCGCCAGCAGCTTTAGCGGGGATGGCTACACCTTC
abundance: -; v_gene: TRBV7-6; d_gene: TRBD2; j_gene: TRBJ2-3; CDR3aa: CASRPTSAPLPDTQYF; CDR3nt: TGTGCCAGCAGGCCAACTAGCGCGCCCCTCCCCGATACGCAGTATTTT
abundance: -; v_gene: TRBV7-2; d_gene: TRBD2; j_gene: TRBJ2-2; CDR3aa: CASRPTSGSGWAGELFF; CDR3nt: TGTGCCAGCAGGCCCACTAGCGGGAGCGGGTGGGCCGGGGAGCTGTTTTTT
abundance: -; v_gene: TRBV11-2; d_gene: -; j_gene: TRBJ2-3; CDR3aa: CASSLVGRTGAVTDTQYF; CDR3nt: TGTGCCAGCAGCTTAGTCGGACGCACGGGGGCCGTCACAGATACGCAGTATTTT
abundance: few; v_gene: TRBV7-2; d_gene: -; j_gene: TRBJ2-5; CDR3aa: CASSFGAGGPKTQYF; CDR3nt: TGTGCCAGCAGCTTCGGGGCTGGAGGGCCTAAGACCCAGTACTTC
abundance: few; v_gene: TRBV4-1; d_gene: -; j_gene: TRBJ2-7; CDR3aa: CASSQGALRSSYEQYF; CDR3nt: TGCGCCAGCAGCCAAGGGGCGCTCCGGAGCTCCTACGAGCAGTACTTC
abundance: -; v_gene: TRBV4-1; d_gene: -; j_gene: TRBJ2-3; CDR3aa: CASSLAPGVPATDTQYF; CDR3nt: TGCGCCAGCAGCCTGGCGCCGGGGGTTCCGGCGACAGATACGCAGTATTTT
abundance: -; v_gene: TRBV4-1; d_gene: TRBD2; j_gene: TRBJ2-3; CDR3aa: CASSQDSGLAVNTDTQYF; CDR3nt: TGCGCCAGCAGCCAAGATTCGGGACTAGCGGTTAACACAGATACGCAGTATTTT
abundance: -; v_gene: TRBV7-8; d_gene: -; j_gene: TRBJ2-2; CDR3aa: CASSLERLNTGELFF; CDR3nt: TGTGCCAGCAGCTTAGAGCGGTTGAACACCGGGGAGCTGTTTTTT
abundance: few; v_gene: TRBV4-2; d_gene: -; j_gene: TRBJ1-1; CDR3aa: CASSQVKTENTEAFF; CDR3nt: TGTGCCAGCAGCCAAGTCAAAACAGAGAACACTGAAGCTTTCTTT
abundance: few; v_gene: TRBV9; d_gene: -; j_gene: TRBJ2-7; CDR3aa: CASGNEYQQYF; CDR3nt: TGTGCCAGCGGGAACGAGTACCAGCAGTACTTC
abundance: few; v_gene: TRBV27; d_gene: -; j_gene: TRBJ2-1; CDR3aa: CASSSYIGLESYNEQFF; CDR3nt: TGTGCCAGCAGTTCATACATAGGGCTAGAGTCCTACAATGAGCAGTTCTTC
abundance: -; v_gene: TRBV29-1; d_gene: TRBD1; j_gene: TRBJ1-1; CDR3aa: CSVKNRGNTEAFF; CDR3nt: TGCAGCGTGAAAAACAGGGGGAACACTGAAGCTTTCTTT
abundance: -; v_gene: TRBV30; d_gene: -; j_gene: TRBJ2-2; CDR3aa: CAWSVPPTTGELFF; CDR3nt: TGTGCCTGGAGTGTACCGCCCACAACCGGGGAGCTGTTTTTT
abundance: few; v_gene: TRBV20-1; d_gene: -; j_gene: TRBJ2-7; CDR3aa: CSASQGLPGLYEQYF; CDR3nt: TGCAGTGCTAGTCAGGGACTCCCCGGACTATACGAGCAGTACTTC